This T cell receptor beta chain emerged from a study of beta chain features in type 1 diabetes. Whole-study results and caveats: Cells that show high TCR expression could be over-represented by cDNA sequencing.

Investigators reverse transcribed all isolated RNA, so they sequenced expressed TCRB transcripts. Profiled with immunoSEQ multiplex PCR; TCRdb holds only in-frame clones, not every one. The sample lists 390,000 or so clones, more than 11% seen once, with roughly 0.035% in the top ten. This CDR3 is built from 16 residues. Germline values: CDR1 MGHRA, CDR2 YSYEKL. The ends lost 4 bases at V and 1 base at J; junction bases unmatched: 8. In this sample, this clone turned up a few times. As yet, its antigen is unknown. The TCR was taken from a man aged 25 to 40 in good health. V gene TRBV4-1 combines with J gene TRBJ2-3; 7 bases fit TRBD1. Sequenced material: naive CD4+ T cells from blood. The CDR3 bases are TGCGCCAGCAGCCGCCGTACTGGACAGGGCACAGATACGCAGTATTTT. Amino acid sequence: CASSRRTGQGTDTQYF.